One sample yielded the 4 T cell receptor beta chains listed below, sequenced in a study of T cells in Graves' hyperthyroidism and ophthalmopathy. The CDR3 regions of TCR beta were amplified from RNA transcripts. The HTBI set primed first-round TCR CDR3 RT-PCR. One entry per CDR3 protein, called by TCRdb with MiXCR from the multiplex PCR reads. In the table there are roughly 290,000 distinct CDR3 sequences, approximately 14% of which are singletons. The sample was blood. The source is a woman in her 40s with Graves' hyperthyroidism.

This rearrangement joins TRBV12-3 or TRBV12-4 to TRBJ2-1, with a tentative D call TRBD1 (6 bases). CDR3 length: 13 amino acids. V dropped 5 bases and J dropped 10 bases, with 15 bases sitting between them. The CDR3 loop reads CASSMQGRTEQFF. CDR3 in DNA: TGTGCCAGCAGTATGCAGGGGCGTACGGAGCAGTTCTTC.

The chain links TRBV27 to TRBJ2-1; tentatively, D is TRBD1 or TRBD2 (5 bases each). CDR1 is MNHEY and CDR2 is SMNVEV in the germline V gene (reference sequence). V lost 5 bases and J lost 5, with 16 bases in between. The length of the CDR3 is 15 residues. Here the CDR3 reads CASSNSGTENNEQFF. The CDR3, as DNA: TGTGCCAGCAGTAATTCAGGGACGGAAAACAATGAGCAGTTCTTC.

This clonotype showed up many times. V gene TRBV29-1 combines with J gene TRBJ1-2; no definite D call. V was clipped by 1 base and J by 0 bases, with 6 bases between them. Germline loops: CDR1 SQVTM, CDR2 ANQGSEA. The CDR3 sequence is 13 residues long. The chain's CDR3 is CSVEGLANYGYTF. CDR3 DNA: TGCAGCGTTGAAGGTTTAGCTAACTATGGCTACACCTTC.

Ten or more counts support this clonotype. The chain links TRBV24-1 to TRBJ1-2; tentative D call: TRBD1 (6 bases). With 4 bases removed from V and 2 bases from J, the gap between germline ends came to 13 bases. This CDR3 region has 15 residues. The germline CDR1 and CDR2 sequences are KGHDR and SFDVKD. The DNA of the CDR3 is TGTGCCACCAGTGACCCCAAGGGGGGGAACTATGGCTACACCTTC. This codes for CATSDPKGGNYGYTF.